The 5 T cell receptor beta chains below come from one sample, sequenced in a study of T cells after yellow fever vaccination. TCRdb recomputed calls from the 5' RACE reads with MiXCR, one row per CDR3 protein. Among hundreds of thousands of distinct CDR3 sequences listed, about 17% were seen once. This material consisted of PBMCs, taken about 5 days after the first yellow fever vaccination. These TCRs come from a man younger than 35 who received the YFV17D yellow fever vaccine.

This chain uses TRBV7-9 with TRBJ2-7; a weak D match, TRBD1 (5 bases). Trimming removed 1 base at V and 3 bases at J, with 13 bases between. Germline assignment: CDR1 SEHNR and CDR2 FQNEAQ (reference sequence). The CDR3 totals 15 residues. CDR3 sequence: CASSLVDSSLYEQYF. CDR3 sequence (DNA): TGTGCCAGCAGCTTAGTTGACAGTTCCCTCTACGAGCAGTACTTC.

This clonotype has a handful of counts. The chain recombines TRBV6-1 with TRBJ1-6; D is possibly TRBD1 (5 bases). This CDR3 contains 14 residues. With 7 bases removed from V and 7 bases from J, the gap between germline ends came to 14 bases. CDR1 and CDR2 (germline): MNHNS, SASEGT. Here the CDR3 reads CASKGRGVNSPLHF. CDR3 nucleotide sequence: TGTGCCAGCAAAGGACGGGGCGTAAATTCACCCCTCCACTTT.

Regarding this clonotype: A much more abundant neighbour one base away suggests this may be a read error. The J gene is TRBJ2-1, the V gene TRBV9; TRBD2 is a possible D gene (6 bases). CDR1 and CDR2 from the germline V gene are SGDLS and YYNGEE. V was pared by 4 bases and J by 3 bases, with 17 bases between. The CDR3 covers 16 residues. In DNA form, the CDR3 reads TGTGCCAGCAGCCCGCCCGGGGGTTTGTACTACAATGAGCAGTTCTTC. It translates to CASSPPGGLYYNEQFF.

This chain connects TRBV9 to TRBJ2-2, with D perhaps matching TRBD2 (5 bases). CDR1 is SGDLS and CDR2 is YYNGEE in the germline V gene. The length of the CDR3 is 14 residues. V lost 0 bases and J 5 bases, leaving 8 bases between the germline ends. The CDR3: CASSVVWETGELFF. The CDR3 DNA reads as TGTGCCAGCAGCGTAGTATGGGAGACCGGGGAGCTGTTTTTT. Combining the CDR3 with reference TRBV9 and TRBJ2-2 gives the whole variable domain DSGVTQTPKHLITATGQRVTLRCSPRSGDLSVYWYQQSLDQGLQFLIQYYNGEERAKGNILERFSAQQFPDLHSELNLSSLELGDSALYFCASSVVWETGELFFGEGSRLTVL.

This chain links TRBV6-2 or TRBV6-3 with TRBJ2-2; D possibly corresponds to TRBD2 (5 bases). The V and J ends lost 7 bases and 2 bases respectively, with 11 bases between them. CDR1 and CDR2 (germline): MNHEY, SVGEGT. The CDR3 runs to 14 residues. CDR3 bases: TGTGCCAGCATATACCGGGGTAACACCGGGGAGCTGTTTTTT. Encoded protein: CASIYRGNTGELFF.